The 5 T cell receptor beta chains below all came from one sample that was sequenced in a study of blood T cell repertoires in COVID-19 (dated by TCRdb to 2019 to 2021). Libraries were built with the immunoSEQ multiplex PCR assay. TCRdb provides this immuneACCESS table in a form limited to in-frame rearrangements. Some clones are lacking; in checked studies, under half of them reflect an unresolved V gene, and why the rest are absent is not known. The sample table holds some 280,000 clones, of which 86% were seen once. Of the sample, approximately 3% falls within the top ten clones. The sample comprised peripheral blood. These receptors originate from a woman between 25 and 40 years old with active or convalescent COVID-19.

The CDR3 coding sequence is TGTGCCAGCAGCGTAGACCCTACGGGTCCCCACTATGGCTACACCTTC. Its translation: CASSVDPTGPHYGYTF. V gene TRBV9 combines with J gene TRBJ1-2; D call uncertain. Trimming stripped 0 bases from V and 3 bases from J, with 15 bases between. The CDR3 is made up of 16 amino acids. CDR1 and CDR2 (germline): SGDLS, YYNGEE. Drawing the rest from reference TRBV9 and TRBJ1-2, the complete variable domain is DSGVTQTPKHLITATGQRVTLRCSPRSGDLSVYWYQQSLDQGLQFLIQYYNGEERAKGNILERFSAQQFPDLHSELNLSSLELGDSALYFCASSVDPTGPHYGYTFGSGTRLTVV.

The chain carries TRBV6-4 and TRBJ2-7, with D possibly being TRBD2 (7 bases). The V and J ends lost 4 bases and 0 bases respectively, with 16 bases between them. Germline V lookup: CDR1 MRHNA, CDR2 SNTAGT. The CDR3 totals 16 residues. The CDR3 loop is CASSVSGGLSSYEQYF. The CDR3 DNA is TGTGCCAGCAGTGTATCGGGGGGCCTTAGCTCCTACGAGCAGTACTTC.

The V call is TRBV29-1, the J call TRBJ2-3; TRBD2 agrees at 10 bases. The CDR3 extends over 12 amino acids. The germline CDR1 and CDR2 sequences are SQVTM and ANQGSEA. J gave up 6 bases and V 7 bases, and 4 bases lay outside the gene matches. CDR3 DNA sequence: TGCAGCGCCTGGACTAGCGGTGATACGCAGTATTTT. Its translation is CSAWTSGDTQYF.

The chain links TRBV5-1 to TRBJ2-3; possibly TRBD1 for D (6 bases). The CDR3 contains 15 residues. With 4 bases removed from V and 2 bases from J, the gap between germline ends came to 14 bases. In germline, CDR1 is SGHRS, CDR2 YFSETQ. The chain's CDR3 is CASSQTGNPTDTQYF. The DNA for the CDR3 is TGCGCCAGCAGCCAAACAGGGAACCCCACAGATACGCAGTATTTT.

V is TRBV5-8 and J is TRBJ2-7; 10 bases fit TRBD2. CDR1 and CDR2 (germline): SGHTS, YDEGEE. The CDR3 has 20 amino acids. J was trimmed by 2 bases and V by 3 bases; bases with no gene match: 20. CDR3 coding DNA: TGTGCCAGCAGCTGGACTGGATTGGGGCTAGCGGGGGCCAGGCCCTACGAGCAGTACTTC. It is translated as CASSWTGLGLAGARPYEQYF.